One sample yielded the 9 T cell receptor beta chains listed below, sequenced in a study of regulatory T cells in long-lasting Graves disease. As to time point: persistent/refractory GD, antithyroid drugs over 5 years with positive TRAb. The authors made the TCR library using RNA they extracted from PBMCs. Library construction for TCR beta used iRepertoire HTBI primers and Arm-PCR of CDR3 regions. TCRdb used MiXCR to reprocess the multiplex PCR reads, holding one entry per CDR3 protein. The table lists some 420,000 distinct CDR3 sequences, less than 25% of them singletons, with around 13% in the top ten. The material sequenced was peripheral blood mononuclear cells (PBMCs), taken when the disease was refractory, from a patient treated with antithyroid drugs. These receptors originate from a female donor with Graves disease.

This clonotype came up a few times. The rearrangement uses TRBV20-1 and TRBJ2-5; TRBD1 aligns across 9 bases. V dropped 6 bases and J dropped 5; count of bases not matched to a gene: 13. The V gene's germline CDR1 is DFQATT and CDR2 SNEGSKA (reference sequence). This CDR3 is built from 15 residues. The CDR3 DNA sequence: TGCAGTGCAGAATATAACAGGGGGCGGGAGGAGACCCAGTACTTC. This encodes CSAEYNRGREETQYF.

The CDR3 DNA reads TGTGCCAGCAGCCGGTCCGGAGTTTACGAGCAGTACTTC. Its protein is CASSRSGVYEQYF. The chain carries TRBV6-1 and TRBJ2-7; D gene uncertain. Germline CDR1 is MNHNS and CDR2 is SASEGT. CDR3 size: 13 residues. The V and J ends lost 6 bases and 4 bases respectively, with 13 bases between them.

This clonotype was seen ten or more times. The chain joins TRBV20-1 to TRBJ2-7; D possibly corresponds to TRBD2 (7 bases). V lost 6 bases and J lost 6, with 21 bases in between. CDR1 and CDR2 from the germline V gene are DFQATT and SNEGSKA (reference sequence). This CDR3 has 14 amino acids. This chain's CDR3 is CSATGGQGIIEQYF. CDR3 DNA: TGCAGTGCCACGGGAGGTCAGGGGATTATCGAGCAGTACTTC.

This clonotype was seen repeatedly, ten times or more. The chain carries TRBV6-1 and TRBJ2-7; D could derive from TRBD1 or TRBD2 (6 bases each). The V end was cut by 6 bases, the J end by 3 bases, with 18 bases between. CDR1 is MNHNS, CDR2 SASEGT, per germline. The length of the CDR3 is 15 residues. CDR3 DNA: TGTGCCAGCAGGCCTTCGAGGGGGGTGTACTACGAGCAGTACTTC. Translated, it gives CASRPSRGVYYEQYF.

V usage is TRBV12-3 or TRBV12-4 and J usage is TRBJ2-1, with D possibly matching TRBD2 (5 bases). V was shortened by 3 bases and J by 8 bases, with 20 bases between the two germline ends. This CDR3 contains 16 residues. Here the CDR3 DNA reads TGTGCCAGCAGTTTCTTAAGAGCGGAACTTGGGGATGAGCAGTTCTTC. Its translation is CASSFLRAELGDEQFF.

This clonotype appeared many times. The V and J genes are TRBV12-3 or TRBV12-4 and TRBJ1-4; 8 nucleotides line up with TRBD1. Trimming took 5 bases from V and 6 from J; bases not matched to a gene: 8. This CDR3 is 15 amino acids long. This chain's CDR3 is CASSRTGRDDEKLFF. CDR3 nucleotides: TGTGCCAGCAGTCGGACAGGGAGGGATGATGAAAAACTGTTTTTT.

This clonotype has a count of ten or more. This rearrangement joins TRBV6-5 to TRBJ1-1; maybe TRBD1 (5 bases). V was pared by 0 bases and J by 7 bases, with 12 bases between. The germline V gene has CDR1 MNHEY and CDR2 SVGAGI. The CDR3 loop spans 14 amino acids. For the CDR3, the DNA is TGTGCCAGCAGTTACTCATCGACAGCTCGTGAAGCTTTCTTT. It is translated as CASSYSSTAREAFF.

The chain has TRBV27 and TRBJ2-7; TRBD2 aligns across 11 bases. CDR1 MNHEY and CDR2 SMNVEV come from the germline V gene (reference sequence). This CDR3 has 16 amino acids. V was clipped by 6 bases and J by 7 bases; unmatched bases: 14. The CDR3 region has the DNA TGTGCCAGCAGCGGGACTAGCGGAGAGAGGGTCGATGAGCAGTACTTC. This sequence encodes CASSGTSGERVDEQYF.

This clonotype was detected many times. The chain combines TRBV6-1 with TRBJ1-4; D is uncertain. Germline V gene data show CDR1 as MNHNS and CDR2 as SASEGT. Deletions cut 7 bases from V and 0 bases from J, with 9 bases between. The CDR3 contains 14 residues. This chain's CDR3 is CASTIGTTNEKLFF. The DNA of the CDR3 is TGTGCCAGCACGATTGGGACAACTAATGAAAAACTGTTTTTT.